Listed below are T cell receptor beta chains from one sample, sequenced in a study of CD8 T cells in ankylosing spondylitis. MiXCR, applied by TCRdb to the 5' RACE reads, yields one record per CDR3 protein. This sample carries roughly 700,000 distinct CDR3 sequences, roughly 19% of them seen once, and the ten largest clones take around 19%. Material for sequencing was blood, either unsorted or a sorted T cell fraction (not recorded which). All receptors derive from a male donor with ankylosing spondylitis. Each CDR3 is given without its conserved first and last residue.

v_gene: TRBV4-3; len: 12; j_gene: TRBJ1-1; CDR3aa: ASSQDKWGTEAF
v_gene: TRBV5-1; len: 13; j_gene: TRBJ2-2; CDR3aa: ASSLDGRANGELF
v_gene: TRBV29-1; len: 11; j_gene: TRBJ2-3; CDR3aa: SVGVGQADTQY
v_gene: TRBV18; len: 12; j_gene: TRBJ1-1; CDR3aa: ASSPIGLGDEAF
v_gene: TRBV24-1; len: 16; j_gene: TRBJ2-5; CDR3aa: ATSDHPLGTREKETQY
v_gene: TRBV3-1; len: 9; j_gene: TRBJ2-1; CDR3aa: ASSQAVEQF
v_gene: TRBV10-3; len: 13; j_gene: TRBJ2-1; CDR3aa: AISEWVSSYNEQF
v_gene: TRBV5-6; len: 12; j_gene: TRBJ2-7; CDR3aa: ASSWGTGPFEQY
v_gene: TRBV20-1; len: 12; j_gene: TRBJ1-2; CDR3aa: SARKGATSYSYT
v_gene: TRBV20-1; len: 11; j_gene: TRBJ1-1; CDR3aa: SASRQFDTEAF
v_gene: TRBV3-1; len: 15; j_gene: TRBJ2-3; CDR3aa: ASSQDLTSAVTDTQY
v_gene: TRBV6-1; len: 14; j_gene: TRBJ2-7; CDR3aa: ASSPPEGRGSYEQY
v_gene: TRBV6-1; len: 12; j_gene: TRBJ1-4; CDR3aa: ASSPRSGPQKLF
v_gene: TRBV7-6; len: 11; j_gene: TRBJ1-1; CDR3aa: ASSLSVGAEAF
v_gene: TRBV9; len: 13; j_gene: TRBJ2-1; CDR3aa: ASSRDSASYNEQF
v_gene: TRBV5-1; len: 11; j_gene: TRBJ2-1; CDR3aa: ASRLGGYNEQF
v_gene: TRBV7-9; len: 11; j_gene: TRBJ1-2; CDR3aa: ASSAGTQYGYT
v_gene: TRBV29-1; len: 12; j_gene: TRBJ1-1; CDR3aa: SVGGHAKTAEAF
v_gene: TRBV12-3/TRBV12-4; len: 14; j_gene: TRBJ2-7; CDR3aa: ASSLYRDRGLGEQY
v_gene: TRBV5-5; len: 14; j_gene: TRBJ2-2; CDR3aa: ASSPPRTGNTGELF
v_gene: TRBV12-3/TRBV12-4; len: 10; j_gene: TRBJ2-1; CDR3aa: ASSLAGTGVF
v_gene: TRBV2; len: 10; j_gene: TRBJ2-1; CDR3aa: ASRQLGNEQF
v_gene: TRBV20-1; len: 11; j_gene: TRBJ1-5; CDR3aa: SATQTGGQPQH
v_gene: TRBV12-3/TRBV12-4; len: 13; j_gene: TRBJ2-2; CDR3aa: ASTRGGSDLGELF
v_gene: TRBV7-8; len: 13; j_gene: TRBJ1-4; CDR3aa: ASSLQDRGGEKLF
v_gene: TRBV12-3/TRBV12-4; len: 13; j_gene: TRBJ1-5; CDR3aa: ASSPGFLGNQPQH
v_gene: TRBV5-1; len: 15; j_gene: TRBJ2-5; CDR3aa: ASSFGVAGDWQETQY
v_gene: TRBV12-3/TRBV12-4; len: 11; j_gene: TRBJ1-5; CDR3aa: ASSRQGYQPQH
v_gene: TRBV4-3; len: 15; j_gene: TRBJ2-7; CDR3aa: ASSQDPGWGLASEQY
v_gene: TRBV6-2/TRBV6-3; len: 12; j_gene: TRBJ2-1; CDR3aa: ASSSKSSYNEQF
v_gene: TRBV10-3; len: 14; j_gene: TRBJ1-4; CDR3aa: AISPDRGATNEKLF
v_gene: TRBV30; len: 12; j_gene: TRBJ2-7; CDR3aa: AWSLLDSTYEQY
v_gene: TRBV30; len: 11; j_gene: TRBJ1-2; CDR3aa: AWISTAVYGYT
v_gene: TRBV20-1; len: 11; j_gene: TRBJ2-7; CDR3aa: SAETGALYEQY
v_gene: TRBV27; len: 13; j_gene: TRBJ2-7; CDR3aa: ASSLLGTGGEEQY
v_gene: TRBV4-1; len: 15; j_gene: TRBJ1-2; CDR3aa: ASSQDGYGEAVLGYT
v_gene: TRBV18; len: 13; j_gene: TRBJ2-5; CDR3aa: ASSPPRQTEETQY
v_gene: TRBV12-3/TRBV12-4; len: 14; j_gene: TRBJ2-5; CDR3aa: ASSLSPPGRYGAQY
v_gene: TRBV5-1; len: 12; j_gene: TRBJ2-5; CDR3aa: ASSSLAGEETQY
v_gene: TRBV5-1; len: 13; j_gene: TRBJ1-1; CDR3aa: ASSLSWTLGDEAF
v_gene: TRBV5-6; len: 13; j_gene: TRBJ2-1; CDR3aa: ASSSTSGKVNEQF
v_gene: TRBV19; len: 13; j_gene: TRBJ2-1; CDR3aa: ASGTSGSSYNEQF
v_gene: TRBV7-9; len: 11; j_gene: TRBJ2-1; CDR3aa: ASSLPIYNEQF
v_gene: TRBV24-1; len: 10; j_gene: TRBJ2-3; CDR3aa: ATGQGTDTQY
v_gene: TRBV7-6; len: 14; j_gene: TRBJ1-1; CDR3aa: ASSIGPDRENTEAF
v_gene: TRBV12-3/TRBV12-4; len: 12; j_gene: TRBJ2-2; CDR3aa: ASTLGLNTGELF
v_gene: TRBV12-3/TRBV12-4; len: 12; j_gene: TRBJ2-2; CDR3aa: ASRPGLATGELF
v_gene: TRBV6-5; len: 9; j_gene: TRBJ1-1; CDR3aa: ASRGDHWAF
v_gene: TRBV12-3/TRBV12-4; len: 12; j_gene: TRBJ1-1; CDR3aa: ASRVRTGNTEAF
v_gene: TRBV12-3/TRBV12-4; len: 12; j_gene: TRBJ2-1; CDR3aa: ASSSETIYNEQF
v_gene: TRBV10-3; len: 14; j_gene: TRBJ1-1; CDR3aa: AISESRDGENTEAF
v_gene: TRBV5-1; len: 14; j_gene: TRBJ1-1; CDR3aa: ASSPEGGASNTEAF
v_gene: TRBV29-1; len: 11; j_gene: TRBJ2-2; CDR3aa: SALAGVTGELF
v_gene: TRBV5-1; len: 11; j_gene: TRBJ2-7; CDR3aa: ASSFEQVHEQY
v_gene: TRBV28; len: 16; j_gene: TRBJ1-2; CDR3aa: ASSSAPKTVIRSYGYT
v_gene: TRBV5-1; len: 13; j_gene: TRBJ2-2; CDR3aa: ASSGETGAAGELF
v_gene: TRBV29-1; len: 10; j_gene: TRBJ2-1; CDR3aa: SVRGEVNEQF
v_gene: TRBV12-3/TRBV12-4; len: 14; j_gene: TRBJ1-3; CDR3aa: ASSSPRGGPGNTIY
v_gene: TRBV12-3/TRBV12-4; len: 11; j_gene: TRBJ2-7; CDR3aa: ASRPGGIDEQY
v_gene: TRBV18; len: 13; j_gene: TRBJ2-3; CDR3aa: ASSPRLGQGDTQY